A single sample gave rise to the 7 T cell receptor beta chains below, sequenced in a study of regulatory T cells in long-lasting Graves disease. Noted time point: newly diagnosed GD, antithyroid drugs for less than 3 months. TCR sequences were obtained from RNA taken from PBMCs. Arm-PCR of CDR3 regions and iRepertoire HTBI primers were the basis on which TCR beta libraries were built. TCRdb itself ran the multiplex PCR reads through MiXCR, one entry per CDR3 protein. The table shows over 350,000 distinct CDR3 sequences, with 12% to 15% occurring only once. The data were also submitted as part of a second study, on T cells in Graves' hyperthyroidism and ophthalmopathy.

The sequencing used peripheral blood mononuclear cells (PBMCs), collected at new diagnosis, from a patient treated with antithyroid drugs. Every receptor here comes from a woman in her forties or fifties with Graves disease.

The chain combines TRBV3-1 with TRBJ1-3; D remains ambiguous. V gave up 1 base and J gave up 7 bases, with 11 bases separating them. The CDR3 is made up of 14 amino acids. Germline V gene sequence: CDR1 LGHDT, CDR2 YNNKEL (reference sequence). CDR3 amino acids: CASSQVPEVNTIYF. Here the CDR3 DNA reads TGTGCCAGCAGCCAAGTACCCGAGGTCAACACCATATATTTT.

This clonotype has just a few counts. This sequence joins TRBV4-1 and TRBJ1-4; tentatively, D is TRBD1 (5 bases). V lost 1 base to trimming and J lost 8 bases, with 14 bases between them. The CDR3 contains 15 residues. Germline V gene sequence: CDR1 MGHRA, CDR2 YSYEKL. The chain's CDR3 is CASSQGKGRYEKLFF. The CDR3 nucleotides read TGCGCCAGCAGCCAAGGGAAGGGGAGGTACGAAAAACTGTTTTTT.

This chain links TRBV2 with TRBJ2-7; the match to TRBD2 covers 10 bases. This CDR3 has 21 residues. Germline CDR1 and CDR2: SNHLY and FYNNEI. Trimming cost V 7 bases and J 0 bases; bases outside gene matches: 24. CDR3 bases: TGTGCCAGCAATTACCAGGGTCGGGGAGCTAGCGGGAGCCCTAGCTCCTACGAGCAGTACTTC. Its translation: CASNYQGRGASGSPSSYEQYF.

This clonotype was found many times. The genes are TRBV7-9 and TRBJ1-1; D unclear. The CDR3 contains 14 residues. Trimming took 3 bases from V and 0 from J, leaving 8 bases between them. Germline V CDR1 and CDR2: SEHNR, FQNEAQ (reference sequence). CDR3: CASSLVGMNTEAFF. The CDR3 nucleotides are TGTGCCAGCAGCTTGGTTGGTATGAACACTGAAGCTTTCTTT.

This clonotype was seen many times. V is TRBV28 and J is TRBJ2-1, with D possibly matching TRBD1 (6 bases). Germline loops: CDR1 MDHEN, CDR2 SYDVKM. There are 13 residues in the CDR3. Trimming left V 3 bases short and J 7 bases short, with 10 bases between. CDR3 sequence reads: CASSFGTGNEQFF. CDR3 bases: TGTGCCAGCAGTTTCGGAACAGGGAATGAGCAGTTCTTC.

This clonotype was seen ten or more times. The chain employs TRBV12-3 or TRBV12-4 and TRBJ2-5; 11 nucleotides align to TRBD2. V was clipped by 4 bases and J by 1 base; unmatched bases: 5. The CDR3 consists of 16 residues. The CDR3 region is CASSSRLAGTQETQYF. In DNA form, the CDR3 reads TGTGCCAGCAGTTCGCGACTAGCGGGAACCCAAGAGACCCAGTACTTC.

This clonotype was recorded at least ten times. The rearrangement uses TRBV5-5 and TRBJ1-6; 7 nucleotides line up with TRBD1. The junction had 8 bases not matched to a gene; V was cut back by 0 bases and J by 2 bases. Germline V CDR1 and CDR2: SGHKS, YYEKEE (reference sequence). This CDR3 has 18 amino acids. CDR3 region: CASSLVGQIIPYNSPLHF. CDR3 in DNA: TGTGCCAGCAGCTTGGTGGGACAGATCATCCCCTATAATTCACCCCTCCACTTT.